One sample yielded the 30 T cell receptor beta chains listed below, sequenced in a study of cytomegalovirus exposure and HLA in healthy donors. PCR primers comprised 60 Vbeta and 13 Jbeta primers. Using immunoSEQ multiplex PCR, the repertoire was profiled, and TCRdb retains in-frame clones only, with some absent. The data hold around 200,000 clones, with 80% observed a single time. Material: PBMCs. These receptors came from a man aged 35 to 55 in good health and CMV-seropositive.

V usage is TRBV19 and J usage is TRBJ2-7, with 12 bases fitting TRBD2. CDR1 is LNHDA, CDR2 SQIVND, per germline (reference sequence). J lost 2 bases, V lost 5 bases, and 4 bases had no gene match. The CDR3 loop spans 15 amino acids. CDR3 sequence reads: CASSSSSGGAYEQYF. The CDR3 DNA sequence: TGTGCCAGTAGTTCCTCTAGCGGGGGGGCCTACGAGCAGTACTTC.

This rearrangement joins TRBV10-3 to TRBJ2-5, with D perhaps matching TRBD2 (5 bases). The end of the DNA fits TRBJ2-7 better, so the J call may be wrong. The CDR3 is 14 amino acids. Germline V gene sequence: CDR1 ENHRY, CDR2 SYGVKD. The CDR3 protein is CAIRDSRSSYEQYF. The CDR3 DNA is TGTGCCATCAGGGACTCCAGGAGCTCCTACGAGCAGTACTTC.

This rearrangement joins TRBV5-1 to TRBJ1-1; D unclear. The CDR3 is 14 residues long. V dropped 4 bases and J dropped 3 bases, with 13 bases sitting between them. Looked up from germline, CDR1 is SGHRS and CDR2 is YFSETQ. The CDR3 bases are TGCGCCAGCAGCACATTCACGGGTTACACTGAAGCTTTCTTT. It specifies CASSTFTGYTEAFF.

The gene calls are TRBV19 and TRBJ1-4; 8 bases agree with TRBD1. V lost 4 bases and J lost 7; bases outside the gene matches: 11. The CDR3 loop spans 16 amino acids. CDR1 is LNHDA and CDR2 is SQIVND in the germline V gene (reference sequence). The CDR3 coding sequence is TGTGCCAGTAGTACCGACAGGGGATGGAGTAGTGAAAAACTGTTTTTT. Protein: CASSTDRGWSSEKLFF.

The V and J genes are TRBV9 and TRBJ1-4, with 9 bases aligning to TRBD1. V was clipped by 0 bases and J by 8 bases; unmatched bases: 5. The CDR3 covers 15 residues. Germline V gene data show CDR1 as SGDLS and CDR2 as YYNGEE. The CDR3 sequence is CASSVGGTGKEKLFF. CDR3 DNA: TGTGCCAGCAGCGTAGGGGGGACAGGGAAGGAAAAACTGTTTTTT.

The gene calls are TRBV7-9 and TRBJ1-2; D is perhaps TRBD1 (6 bases). Per the germline V gene, CDR1 is SEHNR and CDR2 is FQNEAQ (reference sequence). V was cut by 1 base and J by 5 bases, with 14 bases left in between. The CDR3 runs 15 residues. CDR3 protein: CASSLVSGTPYGYTF. CDR3 bases: TGTGCCAGCAGCTTAGTATCCGGGACACCTTATGGCTACACCTTC.

This chain connects TRBV5-1 to TRBJ2-1; 8 nucleotides match TRBD1. The CDR3 is 15 amino acids. Per the germline V gene, CDR1 is SGHRS and CDR2 is YFSETQ. After removal of 0 bases from V and 3 bases from J, the junction contained 2 bases not matched to a gene. In nucleotides, the CDR3 is TGCGCCAGCAGCTTGGATGGGACAGGCTACAATGAGCAGTTCTTC. Residues: CASSLDGTGYNEQFF.

V and J are TRBV19 and TRBJ1-2; D is unclear. The length of the CDR3 is 10 residues. Germline CDR1 reads LNHDA; CDR2 reads SQIVND (reference sequence). Trimming took off 5 bases at V and 7 bases at J, with 5 bases between the two ends. The CDR3 region has the DNA TGTGCCAGTAGTGGCCTTGGCTACACCTTC. This gives the protein CASSGLGYTF.

The chain's CDR3 is CASSPNTGTRRGETQYF. CDR3 nucleotide sequence: TGTGCCAGCAGCCCAAACACCGGGACACGACGAGGAGAGACCCAGTACTTC. The chain employs TRBV7-2 and TRBJ2-5; D perhaps matches TRBD1 (6 bases). V was cut by 5 bases and J by 4 bases, with 23 bases left in between. The germline gives CDR1 SGHTA, CDR2 FQGNSA. This CDR3 comprises 17 residues.

This clone was seen a handful of times. This chain connects TRBV11-2 to TRBJ1-1; no reliable D call. The CDR3 sequence is 13 residues long. V was pared by 4 bases and J by 3 bases, with 9 bases between. The germline gives CDR1 SGHAT, CDR2 FQNNGV. This CDR3 is CASSSPADTEAFF. The CDR3 nucleotides read TGTGCCAGCAGCTCCCCCGCAGACACTGAAGCTTTCTTT. Drawing the rest from reference TRBV11-2 and TRBJ1-1, the complete variable domain is EAGVAQSPRYKIIEKRQSVAFWCNPISGHATLYWYQQILGQGPKLLIQFQNNGVVDDSQLPKDRFSAERLKGVDSTLKIQPAKLEDSAVYLCASSSPADTEAFFGQGTRLTVV.

The CDR3 sequence is CASSLGGPGQPQHF. CDR3 sequence (DNA): TGTGCCAGCAGCTTAGGGGGTCCGGGGCAGCCCCAGCATTTT. The chain recombines TRBV2 with TRBJ1-5; possible D gene TRBD1, 6 bases. Germline CDR1 SNHLY, CDR2 FYNNEI. CDR3 length equals 14 residues. Trimming shortened V by 6 bases and J by 7 bases, and 16 bases separated the two germline ends. Based on the CDR3 plus reference TRBV2 and TRBJ1-5, the full variable domain is EPEVTQTPSHQVTQMGQEVILRCVPISNHLYFYWYRQILGQKVEFLVSFYNNEISEKSEIFDDQFSVERPDGSNFTLKIRSTKLEDSAMYFCASSLGGPGQPQHFGDGTRLSIL.

V and J are TRBV4-2 and TRBJ1-4; 7 bases fit TRBD1. Germline CDR1 LGHNA, CDR2 YNFKEQ. The CDR3 totals 15 residues. V was clipped by 2 bases and J by 5 bases; unmatched bases: 5. For the CDR3, the DNA is TGTGCCAGCAGCCAACCGGGACAGCCAAATGAAAAACTGTTTTTT. Protein sequence: CASSQPGQPNEKLFF.

This chain joins TRBV7-2 and TRBJ2-3; D remains ambiguous. With 7 bases removed from V and 2 bases from J, the gap between germline ends came to 4 bases. Per germline, CDR1 SGHTA and CDR2 FQGNSA. The CDR3 contains 11 residues. CDR3 nucleotides: TGTGCCAGCACCCACACAGATACGCAGTATTTT. Its protein product is CASTHTDTQYF.

The table lists this clone with a few counts. The chain is built from TRBV18 and TRBJ2-6, with a tentative D call TRBD1 (5 bases). The CDR3 extends over 16 amino acids. Deletions cut 1 base from V and 0 bases from J, with 7 bases between. Germline loops: CDR1 KGHSH, CDR2 LQKENI. The CDR3 here is CASSPLRVSGANVLTF. The CDR3 DNA sequence: TGTGCCAGCTCACCACTCAGGGTCTCTGGGGCCAACGTCCTGACTTTC.

The rearrangement joins TRBV28 to TRBJ1-2; TRBD1 aligns across 8 bases. CDR1 is MDHEN, CDR2 SYDVKM, per germline. The CDR3 contains 13 residues. After removal of 6 bases from V and 4 bases from J, the junction contained 4 bases not matched to a gene. CDR3 sequence: CASRGTGRYGYTF. The CDR3 DNA sequence: TGTGCCAGCAGGGGGACAGGACGCTATGGCTACACCTTC.

The gene calls are TRBV7-2 and TRBJ2-7, with D perhaps matching TRBD2 (6 bases). The CDR3 loop spans 14 amino acids. V was clipped by 3 bases and J by 2 bases, with 11 bases between them. Germline CDR1 is SGHTA and CDR2 is FQGNSA. CDR3 bases: TGTGCCAGCAGCTTGGAGGGACTGGCCTACGAGCAGTACTTC. The encoded protein is CASSLEGLAYEQYF.

This clone was seen a single time. The chain links TRBV6-1 to TRBJ1-2; tentative D call: TRBD1 (6 bases). Germline values: CDR1 MNHNS, CDR2 SASEGT. This CDR3 comprises 13 residues. Trimming cost V 5 bases and J 7 bases, with 14 bases left between them. The CDR3 loop reads CASSTGTSCGYTF. DNA for the CDR3: TGTGCCAGCAGTACAGGGACCTCCTGTGGCTACACCTTC.

This clone was picked up one time. The rearrangement joins TRBV9 to TRBJ2-5; 7 bases are shared with TRBD1. Germline V lookup: CDR1 SGDLS, CDR2 YYNGEE. The V and J ends lost 4 bases and 4 bases, in that order; junction bases with no gene match: 7. The CDR3 is 14 residues long. The CDR3 DNA reads as TGTGCCAGCAGCTACGACAGGGACAGAGAGACCCAGTACTTC. Encoded protein: CASSYDRDRETQYF.

V and J are TRBV21-1 and TRBJ2-7; TRBD1 reflects the table's D call only, with no check against the DNA. TRBV21-1 is a recognized pseudogene. The CDR3 has 14 amino acids. The CDR3 loop reads CASSKGDRIYEQYF. The CDR3 DNA is TGTGCCAGCAGCAAAGGAGACAGGATCTACGAGCAGTACTTC.

The chain employs TRBV7-8 and TRBJ1-1; 10 nucleotides match TRBD1. Trimming took 5 bases from V and 4 from J; bases not matched to a gene: 7. From germline, CDR1 is SGHVS and CDR2 FQNEAQ. CDR3 length equals 15 residues. CDR3 loop: CASSNRQGARTEAFF. For the CDR3, the DNA is TGTGCCAGCAGCAACCGACAGGGGGCACGCACTGAAGCTTTCTTT.

J is TRBJ1-6 and V is TRBV19, with D tentatively TRBD1 (5 bases). This CDR3 has 16 amino acids. CDR1 and CDR2 (germline): LNHDA, SQIVND (reference sequence). The V end was cut by 2 bases, the J end by 10 bases, with 18 bases between. The CDR3 DNA reads TGTGCCAGTAGTATAAACATTCCAGGGTCAAGATCACCCCTCCACTTT. Amino acid sequence: CASSINIPGSRSPLHF.

This clone was counted once. This chain joins TRBV28 and TRBJ1-2; a weak D match, TRBD1 (5 bases). Trimming cost V 6 bases and J 2 bases, with 13 bases left between them. Germline V gene sequence: CDR1 MDHEN, CDR2 SYDVKM. This CDR3 comprises 14 residues. The CDR3 DNA follows: TGTGCCAGCAGCCTCGGGGGAGGGAACTATGGCTACACCTTC. Its protein product is CASSLGGGNYGYTF.

The chain links TRBV9 to TRBJ1-3; 7 nucleotides line up with TRBD1. The J segment lost 4 bases and the V segment lost 4 bases, leaving 5 bases of the junction unmatched. CDR3 size: 14 residues. Per the germline V gene, CDR1 is SGDLS and CDR2 is YYNGEE. The CDR3 DNA reads as TGTGCCAGCAGCTACAGGGGCGCGGGAAACACCATATATTTT. Translated: CASSYRGAGNTIYF.

About this clone: This is likely a read error, given that the CDR3 carries no conserved phenylalanine or tryptophan at its end. The chain recombines TRBV7-9 with TRBJ2-7, with 7 bases matching TRBD1. V lost 5 bases to trimming and J lost 4 bases; unmatched junction nucleotides: 5. Germline V gives CDR1 SEHNR, CDR2 FQNEAQ (reference sequence). CDR3 length: 13 amino acids. CDR3 sequence reads: CASSTDRVYEQYL. CDR3 DNA sequence: TGTGCCAGCAGCACAGACAGGGTTTACGAGCAGTACCTC.

The CDR3 DNA follows: TGTGCCAGCAGCCGAGGCCGCACCCCGGCCTACGAGCAGTACTTC. Translated, it gives CASSRGRTPAYEQYF. This chain connects TRBV11-2 to TRBJ2-7; D is undetermined. V gave up 5 bases and J gave up 2 bases, with 16 bases separating them. Germline CDR1 reads SGHAT; CDR2 reads FQNNGV. The CDR3 contains 15 residues.

The rearrangement uses TRBV4-3 and TRBJ1-6; possibly TRBD1 for D (5 bases). Per the germline V gene, CDR1 is LGHNA and CDR2 is YSLEER. Trimming left V 0 bases short and J 0 bases short, with 12 bases between. The CDR3 covers 18 residues. The CDR3 bases are TGCGCCAGCAGCCAAGAGGTGGCAGGGAACTCCTATAATTCACCCCTCCACTTT. It yields the protein CASSQEVAGNSYNSPLHF.

The chain joins TRBV19 to TRBJ1-5; D is perhaps TRBD1 (5 bases). V was trimmed by 8 bases and J by 0 bases, leaving 17 bases between them. The CDR3 runs 16 residues. Germline CDR1 is LNHDA and CDR2 is SQIVND (reference sequence). The CDR3, as DNA: TGTGCCAGTGCGGGACGGACTTATAATAGCAATCAGCCCCAGCATTTT. Amino acid sequence: CASAGRTYNSNQPQHF.

This chain links TRBV18 with TRBJ1-3; the D gene is possibly TRBD1 (6 bases). The CDR3 extends over 17 amino acids. The germline V gene encodes CDR1 KGHSH and CDR2 LQKENI. The ends were cut back, 3 bases at V and 0 bases at J, with 15 bases in the middle. CDR3 coding DNA: TGTGCCAGCTCACCTCGGGGGGCCCGGAGCTCTGGAAACACCATATATTTT. Translation gives CASSPRGARSSGNTIYF.

The gene calls are TRBV6-1 and TRBJ1-5; no clear D. Germline CDR1 and CDR2: MNHNS and SASEGT. CDR3 size: 13 residues. Trimming took 0 bases from V and 6 from J, leaving 6 bases between them. The CDR3 loop is CASSEAGVQPQHF. The CDR3, as DNA: TGTGCCAGCAGTGAAGCCGGGGTTCAGCCCCAGCATTTT.

The chain links TRBV6-6 to TRBJ2-2; TRBD2 might be the D (5 bases). The CDR3 spans 14 residues. The V and J ends lost 7 bases and 2 bases respectively, with 11 bases between them. Looked up from germline, CDR1 is MNHNY and CDR2 is SVGAGI (reference sequence). The CDR3 loop is CASNTGLNTGELFF. As DNA, the CDR3 is TGTGCCAGCAACACCGGACTCAACACCGGGGAGCTGTTTTTT.